The 12 T cell receptor beta chains below come from one sample, sequenced in a study of beta chain features in type 1 diabetes listed by TCRdb under 2018. Study-wide conclusions, independent of this receptor: A moderate but significant shortening of TCRB CDR3 length was observed in type 1 diabetes patients in all four CD4+ subsets.

Their antigens are not known. The receptor library was made with the immunoSEQ multiplex PCR assay. All of the isolated RNA was reverse transcribed with the High Capacity cDNA Reverse Transcription Kit, so expressed TCRB transcripts were sequenced. TCRdb re-hosts the immuneACCESS table, in-frame sequences only. Its copies lack some clones; in the studies checked, an unresolved V gene accounts for under half of them, and the cause for the rest is not known. The sample table lists about 370,000 clones, 9.6% of them with a count of one. The top ten clonotypes cover over 0.45% of the sample. Sequencing used central memory CD4+ T cells from blood. These receptors all come from a man between 25 and 39 years old with type 1 diabetes.

This clone appeared a few times. The junction shows a germline mismatch at one end, possibly a read error. V gene TRBV7-9 combines with J gene TRBJ2-1; D unresolved. CDR1 and CDR2 (germline): SEHNR, FQNEAQ (reference sequence). The CDR3 totals 16 residues. CDR3 in DNA: TGCGCCAGCAGCCAGTTAAGGGTGGCCGACTACAATGAGCAGTTCTTC. Encoded protein: CASSQLRVADYNEQFF.

The CDR3 spells CASSPHPSSGNTIYF. Written as DNA, the CDR3 is TGTGCCAGTAGTCCCCATCCTAGCTCTGGAAACACCATATATTTT. The gene calls are TRBV19 and TRBJ1-3; D unclear. The germline V gene encodes CDR1 LNHDA and CDR2 SQIVND (reference sequence). V was pared by 5 bases and J by 0 bases, with 11 bases between. The CDR3 covers 15 residues. Supplemented by reference TRBV19 and TRBJ1-3, the full variable domain reads DGGITQSPKYLFRKEGQNVTLSCEQNLNHDAMYWYRQDPGQGLRLIYYSQIVNDFQKGDIAEGYSVSREKKESFPLTVTSAQKNPTAFYLCASSPHPSSGNTIYFGEGSWLTVV.

About this clone itself: A junction end diverges from the germline sequence, so it may reflect a read error. Other DNA sequences in this specimen translate into the identical CDR3. This chain joins TRBV7-2 and TRBJ1-1; 9 nucleotides line up with TRBD1. There are 13 residues in the CDR3. CDR1 SGHTA and CDR2 FQGNSA come from the germline V gene. The CDR3 reads CASSRGQGTEAFF. The CDR3 DNA reads as TGCGCCAGCAGCCGGGGACAGGGCACTGAAGCTTTCTTT.

There are a few counts of this clone. V and J are TRBV30 and TRBJ2-7, with 10 bases that match TRBD1. CDR1 is GTSNPN, CDR2 SVGIG, per germline (reference sequence). V dropped 1 base and J dropped 3; count of bases not matched to a gene: 3. The CDR3 has 14 residues. The CDR3 loop is CAWSAWDRGYEQYF. The CDR3 DNA reads as TGTGCCTGGAGTGCTTGGGACAGGGGCTACGAGCAGTACTTC.

In its sample, this clone was seen a few times. The chain is built from TRBV27 and TRBJ2-7, with D unclear. Germline V gene data show CDR1 as MNHEY and CDR2 as SMNVEV (reference sequence). This CDR3 is built from 16 residues. V was cut by 3 bases and J by 0 bases, with 15 bases left in between. The CDR3: CASSFRGTAYSYEQYF. DNA of the CDR3: TGTGCCAGCAGTTTCCGTGGAACAGCCTACTCCTACGAGCAGTACTTC.

The V gene is TRBV4-1, the J gene TRBJ1-4, with D possibly being TRBD1 (5 bases). The germline gives CDR1 MGHRA, CDR2 YSYEKL. This CDR3 is 17 amino acids long. Trimming removed 3 bases from V and 0 bases from J, with 14 bases in between. Written as DNA, the CDR3 is TGCGCCAGCAGCCAGGGGACTTGGGACTCAACTAATGAAAAACTGTTTTTT. It codes for CASSQGTWDSTNEKLFF.

Only a few counts were recorded for this clone. J is TRBJ1-1 and V is TRBV14; D is uncertain. The CDR3 spans 13 residues. V lost 4 bases, J lost 5 bases, and 11 bases lay in between. CDR1 and CDR2 (germline): SGHDN, FVKESK. The CDR3 DNA is TGTGCCAGCAGCCCCCGAGGACGGACTGAAGCTTTCTTT. This encodes CASSPRGRTEAFF.

This clone occurred a few times. The V and J genes are TRBV28 and TRBJ1-2, with 7 bases matching TRBD1. The CDR3 has 14 amino acids. The trim removed 5 bases at V and 4 bases at J, leaving 7 bases unmatched. CDR1 and CDR2 (germline): MDHEN, SYDVKM. The CDR3 is CASSLPGQTYGYTF. The CDR3 nucleotides read TGTGCCAGCAGTCTGCCGGGACAGACCTATGGCTACACCTTC.

The DNA of the CDR3 is TGCGCCAGCAGCCAAGAAGGGAAGGGACCCCTGGTTCGGGAGACCCAGTACTTC. This translates into CASSQEGKGPLVRETQYF. The chain has TRBV4-1 and TRBJ2-5; D may match TRBD1 or TRBD2 (5 bases each). The CDR3 length is 18 residues. CDR1 and CDR2 from the germline V gene are MGHRA and YSYEKL. The V end was cut by 0 bases, the J end by 5 bases, with 22 bases between.

J is TRBJ2-3 and V is TRBV4-1, with 9 bases matching TRBD2. The CDR3 is 17 amino acids. Per germline, CDR1 MGHRA and CDR2 YSYEKL. J lost 4 bases, V lost 0 bases, and 8 bases had no gene match. CDR3 region: CASSQENSGRSPDTQYF. CDR3 bases: TGCGCCAGCAGCCAAGAGAATAGCGGGAGATCCCCAGATACGCAGTATTTT.

The chain recombines TRBV7-9 with TRBJ2-3, with 10 bases aligning to TRBD2. The CDR3 covers 17 residues. The germline V gene encodes CDR1 SEHNR and CDR2 FQNEAQ (reference sequence). With 11 bases clipped from V and 0 bases from J, the junction kept 14 bases outside the gene matches. In DNA, the CDR3 is TGTGCCGTTCCTGGAAACGGACTAGCGGTTAGCACAGATACGCAGTATTTT. Protein sequence: CAVPGNGLAVSTDTQYF.

The rearrangement links TRBV2 to TRBJ2-2; D is uncertain. CDR3 size: 13 residues. In germline, CDR1 is SNHLY, CDR2 FYNNEI. Trimming pared 1 base from V and 6 bases from J, leaving 6 bases between. The CDR3 DNA reads TGTGCCAGCAGTGAAGTAAGCGCCGGGGAGCTGTTTTTT. This codes for CASSEVSAGELFF.